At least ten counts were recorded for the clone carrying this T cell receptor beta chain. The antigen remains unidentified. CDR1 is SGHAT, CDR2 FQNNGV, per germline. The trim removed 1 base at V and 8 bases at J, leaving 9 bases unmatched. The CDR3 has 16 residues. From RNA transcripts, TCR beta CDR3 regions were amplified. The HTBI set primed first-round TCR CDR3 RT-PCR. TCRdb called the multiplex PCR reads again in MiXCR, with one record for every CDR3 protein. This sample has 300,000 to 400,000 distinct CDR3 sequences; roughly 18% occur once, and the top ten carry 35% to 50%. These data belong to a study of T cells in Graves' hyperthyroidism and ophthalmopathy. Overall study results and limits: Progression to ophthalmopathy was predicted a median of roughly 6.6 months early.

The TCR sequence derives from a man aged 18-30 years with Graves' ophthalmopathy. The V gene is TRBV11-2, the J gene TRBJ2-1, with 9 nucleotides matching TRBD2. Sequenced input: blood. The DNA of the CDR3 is TGTGCCAGCAGCTTAGGTCTTGGCGGGGGGGCCCATGAGCAGTTCTTC. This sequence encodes CASSLGLGGGAHEQFF.